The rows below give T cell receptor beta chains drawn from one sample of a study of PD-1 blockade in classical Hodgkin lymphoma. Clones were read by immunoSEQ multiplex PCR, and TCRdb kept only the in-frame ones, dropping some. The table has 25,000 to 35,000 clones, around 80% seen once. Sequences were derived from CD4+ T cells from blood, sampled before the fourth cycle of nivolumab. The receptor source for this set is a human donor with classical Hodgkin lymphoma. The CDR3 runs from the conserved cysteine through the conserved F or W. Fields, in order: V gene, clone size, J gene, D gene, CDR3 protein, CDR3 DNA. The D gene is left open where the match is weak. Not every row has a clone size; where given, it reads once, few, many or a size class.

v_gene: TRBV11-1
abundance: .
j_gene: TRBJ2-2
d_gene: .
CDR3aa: CASSLYSGRGNTGELFF
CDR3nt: TGTGCCAGCAGCCTCTACTCAGGGAGAGGGAACACCGGGGAGCTGTTTTTT

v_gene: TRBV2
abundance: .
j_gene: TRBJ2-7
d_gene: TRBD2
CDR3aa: CASRETSGGANEQYF
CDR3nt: TGTGCCAGCAGAGAGACTAGCGGGGGGGCCAACGAGCAGTACTTC

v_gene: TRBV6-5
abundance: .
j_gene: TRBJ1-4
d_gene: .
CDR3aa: CASSYGHATNEKLFF
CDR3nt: TGTGCCAGCAGTTACGGACATGCAACTAATGAAAAACTGTTTTTT

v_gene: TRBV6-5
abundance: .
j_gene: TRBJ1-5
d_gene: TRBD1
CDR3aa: CASSYAQYRGQQPQHF
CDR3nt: TGTGCCAGCAGTTACGCTCAGTACAGGGGGCAACAGCCCCAGCATTTT

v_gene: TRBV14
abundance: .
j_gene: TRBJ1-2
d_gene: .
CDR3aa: CASSQNEGGYGYTF
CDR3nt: TGTGCCAGCAGCCAAAACGAGGGCGGCTATGGCTACACCTTC

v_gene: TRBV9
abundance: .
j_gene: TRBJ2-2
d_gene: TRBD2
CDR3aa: CASSVRSRETSASLPNTGELFF
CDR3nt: TGTGCCAGCAGCGTACGTTCTCGGGAGACTAGCGCCTCCCTACCGAACACCGGGGAGCTGTTTTTT

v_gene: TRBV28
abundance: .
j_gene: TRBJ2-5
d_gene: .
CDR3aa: CASSLGLRQETQYF
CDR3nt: TGTGCCAGCAGCCTCGGACTGAGACAAGAGACCCAGTACTTC

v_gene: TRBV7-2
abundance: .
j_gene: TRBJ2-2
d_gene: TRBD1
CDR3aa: CASSLSQGAGTGELFF
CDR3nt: TGTGCCAGCAGCTTATCGCAGGGGGCAGGAACCGGGGAGCTGTTTTTT

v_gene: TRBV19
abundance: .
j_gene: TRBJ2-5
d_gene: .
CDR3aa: CASRKQETQYF
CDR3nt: TGTGCCAGTAGGAAACAAGAGACCCAGTACTTC

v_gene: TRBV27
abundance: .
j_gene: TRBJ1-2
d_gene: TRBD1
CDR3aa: CASRLHDDRATDGYTF
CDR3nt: TGTGCCAGCAGGCTCCACGATGACAGGGCTACAGATGGCTACACCTTC

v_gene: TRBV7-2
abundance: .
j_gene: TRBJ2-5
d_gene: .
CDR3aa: CASSLATVRGPAETQYF
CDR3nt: TGTGCCAGCAGCTTAGCGACCGTCAGGGGCCCGGCAGAGACCCAGTACTTC

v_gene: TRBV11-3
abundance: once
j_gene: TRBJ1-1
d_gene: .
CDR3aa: CASSLDGGPNTEAFF
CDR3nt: TGTGCCAGCAGCTTAGATGGTGGGCCGAACACTGAAGCTTTCTTT

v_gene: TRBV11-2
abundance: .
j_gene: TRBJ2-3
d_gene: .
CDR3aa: CASTLVQLGTPTDTQYF
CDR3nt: TGTGCCAGCACCCTGGTCCAACTTGGGACACCCACAGATACGCAGTATTTT

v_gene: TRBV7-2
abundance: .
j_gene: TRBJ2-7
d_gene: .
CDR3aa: CASSLEAGSSYEQYF
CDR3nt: TGTGCCAGCAGCTTAGAGGCAGGGAGCTCCTACGAGCAGTACTTC

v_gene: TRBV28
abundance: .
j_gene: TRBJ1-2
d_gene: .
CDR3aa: CASSPRALYGYTF
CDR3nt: TGTGCCAGCAGTCCTCGGGCCCTCTATGGCTACACCTTC

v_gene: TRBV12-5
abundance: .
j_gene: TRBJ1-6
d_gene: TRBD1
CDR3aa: CASGLVISDRGSSYNSPLHF
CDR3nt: TGTGCTAGTGGTTTGGTAATCTCGGACAGGGGAAGCTCCTATAATTCACCCCTCCACTTT

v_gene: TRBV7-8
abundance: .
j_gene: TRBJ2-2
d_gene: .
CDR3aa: CASSPRQTNTGELFF
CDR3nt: TGTGCCAGCAGCCCGAGACAGACCAACACCGGGGAGCTGTTTTTT